The subject of this entry is one TCR beta chain. It has no known antigen specificity. No much larger clone exists at a distance of one base, and base qualities are not known. The cohort consisted of fewer than 700 healthy bone marrow donors. Cohort members were all nominally healthy when sampled, although unrecorded immune exposures were likely present. The donor tested CMV seronegative, placing the donor among the roughly 340 seronegative members of the cohort. Every donor gave a peripheral blood sample, and the peripheral blood mononuclear cells from that sample were used for TCR beta sequencing. Genomic DNA extraction from the blood cell samples was performed with the Qiagen DNeasy Blood Extraction Kit. Receptors were amplified or captured by the immunoSEQ multiplex PCR assay. The multiplex PCR relied on a mix of 60 forward primers for TCR Vbeta segments and 13 reverse primers for TCR Jbeta segments. The CDR3 region of rearranged TCR beta genes was amplified from genomic DNA with a multiplex PCR assay. The amplified TCR beta libraries were sequenced on the Illumina HiSeq System as 87-base-pair reads. Concerning the study's data processing: Across the roughly 600 repertoires, a later analysis counted 78 million or so unique TCR beta chains, around 11 million of which were shared by at least two donors. Raw reads were error-corrected and collapsed into unique sequences by a nearest-neighbor algorithm in which closely related sequences were merged to remove PCR and sequencing errors. V, D and J gene segments were assigned by aligning CDR3 sequences to IMGT reference sequences. For a sequence to be retained, at least a six-nucleotide match to both a V gene segment and a J gene segment was required. A rearrangement was called productive if the CDR3 had no stop codons and remained in frame with V and J, and every other rearrangement was called non-productive. Following IMGT convention, CDR3 was defined as the stretch from the second conserved V-encoded cysteine up to the conserved J-encoded phenylalanine. Sequences without an unambiguous match to a single V gene segment were excluded from the earlier analysis of a few hundred of the donors. An earlier analysis of fewer than 750 of the donors called V segments functional above 56.7% productive rearrangements and segregating when the between-donor standard deviation exceeded 5%. A statistical classification framework was built to diagnose cytomegalovirus status from the catalog of TCR beta chain sequences. V and J gene assignment, in a later analysis, came from comparing TCR nucleotide sequences with IMGT/GENE-DB human TR gene sequences. A later analysis assigned CDR3 sequences and most-parsimonious VDJ recombination scenarios with the TCRdist pipeline. In a later analysis, every TCR beta chain was defined by the combination of its CDR3 amino acid sequence and its V-gene family, and reads without a unique V-gene family were dropped. To address suspected cross-contamination and a sequencing artifact, a later analysis removed a few hundred highly shared, low-generation-probability nucleotide sequences. In a later analysis, a clonal expansion index was calculated for each public chain from normalized within-repertoire ranks of inferred template counts. A later analysis computed generation probabilities with a VDJ recombination model fitted to out-of-frame rearrangements, and checked the results against IGoR. In a later analysis, TCR-TCR, TCR-HLA and TCR-CMV co-occurrence was scored with hypergeometric tests, and a repertoire-size bias correction was applied to TCR pairs. A later analysis estimated false discovery rates by permuting HLA or CMV assignments 20 times. A later analysis grouped co-occurring TCRs with DBSCAN, adding TCRdist sequence similarity when clustering within HLA-allele-positive subsets. Repertoires with fewer than 30,000 or more than 120,000 public chains were left out of co-occurrence clustering, as were about five repertoires with anomalous nucleotide sharing. Sourced from immuneACCESS, this table was stored by TCRdb with only in-frame sequences that have V and J called. A share of the clones is absent; for the studies checked, an unresolved V gene accounts for under half, and the remainder has no known explanation. The DNA was the basis for D and trimming; V, J and clone size are from that table. This sample comprises 90,000 to 150,000 clones, around 80% of them detected only once. The ten largest clones take up approximately 2.5% of the sample.

This entry comes from a study of cytomegalovirus exposure and HLA in healthy donors listed by TCRdb under 2017. Broadly, across the study: According to an earlier analysis of a few hundred of the donors, some 170 million T cells yielded 117 million unique TCR beta sequences and approximately 280 Gb of sequence data. Approximately 300 gigabases of sequencing data and around 80 million unique TCR sequences made up an early release that covered nearly 650 HLA-typed donors. Among the roughly 380 genotyped donors, approximately 77% belonged to the genetic ancestry cluster associated with self-reported Caucasian donors. The study aimed to test whether signatures of past pathogen exposure could be identified by cataloging public T cell receptors. The study used immunosequencing to profile the T cell repertoires of around 600 subjects and linked those repertoires to cytomegalovirus serostatus. In addition to the first cohort of approximately 670 subjects, a separate validation cohort of 120 different subjects was used. High-throughput TCR immunosequencing, statistical association of individual TCRs with disease status, and machine learning were combined to predict cytomegalovirus infection status. To study patterns of TCR occurrence, a later analysis re-analyzed previously published TCR beta repertoires from 666 donors and added high-resolution HLA genotyping. Rather than drawing on any new phenotypic data, the later analysis identified candidate immune exposures from TCR beta sequences and the way those sequences occurred across donors. An earlier analysis of approximately 500 of the donors applied high-throughput TCR beta sequencing to assess whether each TCR beta V gene segment acted as functional or pseudogenic. Donor age, sex, ethnicity and CMV serostatus were collected together with the repertoire data. In a later genetic analysis, genome-wide SNP genotypes for about 55% of the roughly 670 donors were used, and that subset was treated as a discovery cohort. Every discovery cohort repertoire had been produced on one sequencing platform. HLA typing included class I and class II loci at four-digit resolution. Typing coverage differed by locus: A, B, C, DRB1 and DQB1 were typed in about 620-630 donors, DQA1 in 522, DPA1 in 600 to 610, and DPB1 in about 450. A handful of DR-DQ haplotypes were handled as single units for association and clustering because linkage in the cohort was strong. On average, 235,054 unique TCR beta nucleotide sequences were sequenced per donor among 398 genotyped donors of the cohort, with roughly a sixth of those sequences being non-productive.

From a lookup of the germline V gene, CDR1 and CDR2 are LGHNA and YSLEER. The CDR3 sequence holds 14 residues, the cysteine and phenylalanine included. Kept here is only the CDR3 DNA, which spans 42 bases and is read in frame from base 1. The paper's findings and limits, for the study overall: This cohort had only TCR beta chains sequenced, and the lack of alpha or paired-chain data limited which features could be detected. Because counts were too low, more than 15 rarely observed V segments, including chromosome 9 orphons, were left out of the earlier analysis of 500 to 650 of the donors. According to a later analysis, parvovirus B19, influenza, CMV and Epstein-Barr virus appeared linked to several top co-occurrence clusters. According to the authors, the approach could potentially be generalized to other disease states and immunological phenotypes. V-gene and J-gene trimming of TCR beta chains was associated with a missense DCLRE1C variant in a later genetic analysis, and the association was replicated in an independent cohort. Presence/absence analyses assumed roughly uniform sequencing depth across donors, an assumption that may not hold. In vitro tests confirmed that a few of the cytomegalovirus-associated TCR beta chains recognize cytomegalovirus antigens. In a later analysis, the rate of TCR association differed among HLA loci, with DRB1 alleles having the most associated TCRs and HLA-C alleles having the fewest. The only immune exposure information available for the cohort was CMV serostatus. Assigning TCR associations to individual alleles was difficult when HLA alleles, especially DR and DQ, strongly co-occurred. A later analysis found that most CMV-associated TCR beta chains appeared HLA-restricted, with HLA associations seemingly driven largely by CMV exposure. At a false discovery rate of 0.05, a later analysis linked 16,951 TCR beta sequences to specific HLA alleles. In the study, approximately 160 TCR beta chains were listed as associated with cytomegalovirus. A further reported finding was that TCR beta sequences accurately predicted the HLA-A and HLA-B alleles for most subjects in the first cohort. In both the original and validation cohorts, the classifier was reported to diagnose cytomegalovirus status with high specificity and sensitivity. In a later analysis, HLA-associated TCR beta chains were found to be more clonally expanded and to have lower generation probabilities than equally common non-associated chains. Linkage disequilibrium might explain the correlated functional status among segregating V segments, but an unknown experimental factor could not be ruled out. Some IMGT-functional V segments, including TRBV6-2 and TRBV6-3, could not be told apart with the 87-base-pair reads, so those segments were excluded. While some public TCRs were present in many individuals, most TCR sequences turned up only very rarely across donors. HLA typing was unavailable for some donors at each locus, so association tests used only the typed subset. The sequencing pipeline was judged likely to have produced a cluster of highly shared sequence variants as a technical artifact. An earlier analysis of approximately 590 of the donors showed that most TCR beta V segments appeared in productive rearrangements either about 87% or about 30% of the time, which broadly matched IMGT annotations. Compared with the roughly 720-donor mean, donors in an Asian-associated ancestry cluster had fewer N-insertions in productive TCRs, according to a later genetic analysis.

The source of this sequence is a female donor in good health and CMV-seronegative. The chain is encoded by TRBV4-3 joined to TRBJ2-5; perhaps TRBD1 is the D gene, with 5 bases matching. Matching the DNA end better, TRBJ2-7 makes the J call doubtful. Sequencing input: PBMCs. The nucleotide sequence is given as TGCGCCAGCAGCCAAGGGGTAAAGGGGTACGAGCAGTACTTC. Its amino acids are CASSQGVKGYEQYF.